This entry lists 32 T cell receptor beta chains sequenced from one sample in a study of CD8 T cells in ankylosing spondylitis. TCRdb re-analysed the 5' RACE reads in MiXCR, keeping a single row per CDR3 protein. The sample includes under 400,000 distinct CDR3 sequences, approximately 10% seen only once; the top ten take roughly a tenth. The sequenced material came from blood, either unsorted or a sorted T cell fraction (not recorded which). All receptors come from a female donor with ankylosing spondylitis or in good health (not recorded which).

This clonotype was counted ten times or more. V and J are TRBV6-5 and TRBJ1-2, with 7 bases aligning to TRBD1. V lost 6 bases, J lost 7 bases, and 5 bases stayed unmatched. The CDR3 covers 12 residues. CDR1 is MNHEY, CDR2 SVGAGI, per germline. Written as DNA, the CDR3 is TGTGCCAGCAGCCGAGGGGGCTCTGGCTACACCTTC. This encodes CASSRGGSGYTF.

This chain joins TRBV7-2 and TRBJ2-7; tentatively, D is TRBD2 (6 bases). The germline gives CDR1 SGHTA, CDR2 FQGNSA. The CDR3 is 12 amino acids. Trimming shortened V by 5 bases and J by 9 bases, and 14 bases separated the two germline ends. Written as DNA, the CDR3 is TGTGCCAGCAGCCCGGGACTCTTCGGGCAGTACTTC. Its protein product is CASSPGLFGQYF.

This clonotype was recorded many times. The chain uses TRBV20-1 and TRBJ2-7, with 11 bases aligning to TRBD1. Looked up from germline, CDR1 is DFQATT and CDR2 is SNEGSKA (reference sequence). There are 14 residues in the CDR3. V was clipped by 4 bases and J by 3 bases; unmatched bases: 5. The CDR3 bases are TGCAGTGCTACTGGACAGGGGGCGGTCTACGAGCAGTACTTC. Translated, it gives CSATGQGAVYEQYF.

To note about this clonotype: A single base separates this from a much larger clone, so it may be a read error. This chain connects TRBV2 to TRBJ1-5; D might be TRBD1 (5 bases). CDR1 is SNHLY, CDR2 FYNNEI, per germline. There are 14 residues in the CDR3. CDR3 sequence (DNA): TGTGCCAGCTGTGAAGGGGCCGTCAATCAGCCCCAGCATTTT. Its translation: CASCEGAVNQPQHF.

This chain links TRBV28 with TRBJ1-5; 8 bases fit TRBD1. Losses at the gene ends were 7 bases for V and 5 bases for J; bases not matched to a gene: 10. CDR1 is MDHEN, CDR2 SYDVKM, per germline. This CDR3 spans 15 amino acids. CDR3 protein: CASTDRTGRDQPQHF. CDR3 sequence (DNA): TGTGCCAGCACCGATCGGACAGGGCGAGATCAGCCCCAGCATTTT.

The table lists this clonotype with a few counts. The chain employs TRBV27 and TRBJ2-7; 10 bases are shared with TRBD1. Losses at the gene ends were 5 bases for V and 6 bases for J; bases not matched to a gene: 10. There are 15 residues in the CDR3. Germline V lookup: CDR1 MNHEY, CDR2 SMNVEV (reference sequence). DNA for the CDR3: TGTGCCAGCAGTCCCGCCCTAGGGACAGGGGTCGAGCAGTACTTC. It translates to CASSPALGTGVEQYF.

This clonotype was picked up many times. This rearrangement joins TRBV12-3 or TRBV12-4 to TRBJ2-1; TRBD2 might be the D (5 bases). V was shortened by 6 bases and J by 5 bases, with 14 bases between the two germline ends. The CDR3 runs to 14 residues. Here the CDR3 reads CASRFTRRDNEQFF. The CDR3 nucleotides read TGTGCCAGCAGGTTTACTAGGCGGGACAATGAGCAGTTCTTC.

The sample holds many counts of this clonotype. The chain employs TRBV2 and TRBJ2-3; D is possibly TRBD1 (6 bases). Germline V gene data show CDR1 as SNHLY and CDR2 as FYNNEI. Trimming stripped 3 bases from V and 0 bases from J, with 10 bases between. The CDR3 contains 15 residues. CDR3 sequence (DNA): TGTGCCAGCAGTGATATGAGGGGGAGCACAGATACGCAGTATTTT. It yields the protein CASSDMRGSTDTQYF.

This clonotype occurred many times. The chain carries TRBV29-1 and TRBJ2-2; D remains ambiguous. The V gene lost 4 bases and the J gene lost 4 bases, with 13 bases spanning the gap. Germline V gives CDR1 SQVTM, CDR2 ANQGSEA. The CDR3 sequence is 14 residues long. CDR3 residues: CSVVPTRSTGELFF. DNA of the CDR3: TGCAGCGTTGTACCGACGAGGTCCACCGGGGAGCTGTTTTTT.

This clonotype was found many times. V gene TRBV20-1 combines with J gene TRBJ2-7; D uncertain. The germline CDR1 and CDR2 sequences are DFQATT and SNEGSKA (reference sequence). This CDR3 spans 11 amino acids. Trimming took 2 bases from V and 7 from J, leaving 9 bases between them. CDR3: CSARSPGEQYF. DNA for the CDR3: TGCAGTGCTAGATCCCCGGGTGAGCAGTACTTC.

V is TRBV7-2 and J is TRBJ2-1; TRBD2 aligns across 9 bases. There are 18 residues in the CDR3. V shed 0 bases and J 0 bases; nucleotides not matched to a gene: 6. CDR1 and CDR2 (germline): SGHTA, FQGNSA. The CDR3 region is CASSLAAGGLSSYNEQFF. CDR3 DNA sequence: TGTGCCAGCAGCTTAGCGGCGGGAGGGCTAAGCTCCTACAATGAGCAGTTCTTC.

This clonotype was picked up many times. V and J are TRBV5-1 and TRBJ2-2; D call uncertain. The CDR3 is made up of 14 amino acids. Germline assignment: CDR1 SGHRS and CDR2 YFSETQ. Trimming took off 0 bases at V and 5 bases at J, with 8 bases between the two ends. The CDR3 loop reads CASSLGSTTGELFF. The CDR3 nucleotides read TGCGCCAGCAGCTTGGGGTCAACGACCGGGGAGCTGTTTTTT. Complete variable domain (other parts from reference TRBV5-1 and TRBJ2-2): KAGVTQTPRYLIKTRGQQVTLSCSPISGHRSVSWYQQTPGQGLQFLFEYFSETQRNKGNFPGRFSGRQFSNSRSEMNVSTLELGDSALYLCASSLGSTTGELFFGEGSRLTVL.

This clonotype was counted many times. V is TRBV12-3 or TRBV12-4 and J is TRBJ2-1; D unresolved. This CDR3 is built from 12 residues. Trimming took 8 bases from V and 8 from J, leaving 13 bases between them. CDR3 nucleotides: TGTGCCAGCCTCCGACTGACCGATGAGCAGTTCTTC. Residues: CASLRLTDEQFF.

This clonotype has at least ten counts. The chain uses TRBV20-1 and TRBJ1-1; 11 nucleotides line up with TRBD1. V lost 5 bases and J lost 3; bases outside the gene matches: 2. CDR1 and CDR2 (germline): DFQATT, SNEGSKA (reference sequence). The CDR3 covers 13 residues. CDR3 nucleotides: TGCAGTGCTCCGGGACAGGGGGACACTGAAGCTTTCTTT. It specifies CSAPGQGDTEAFF.

The chain uses TRBV20-1 and TRBJ2-4; D perhaps matches TRBD1 (5 bases). The CDR3 length is 12 residues. Trimming pared 4 bases from V and 4 bases from J, leaving 8 bases between. The germline V gene has CDR1 DFQATT and CDR2 SNEGSKA (reference sequence). In DNA form, the CDR3 reads TGCAGTGCTATGGACACAAAAAACATTCAGTACTTC. This sequence encodes CSAMDTKNIQYF.

Only a few counts were recorded for this clonotype. V usage is TRBV7-8 and J usage is TRBJ2-1; 7 bases are a match to TRBD2. The germline CDR1 and CDR2 sequences are SGHVS and FQNEAQ. V was clipped by 5 bases and J by 9 bases; unmatched bases: 10. The CDR3 is 14 amino acids. The DNA of the CDR3 is TGTGCCAGCAGCCCTTCCGGCAGGGAGGGTGAGCAGTTCTTC. It codes for CASSPSGREGEQFF. Supplemented by reference TRBV7-8 and TRBJ2-1, the full variable domain reads GAGVSQSPRYKVAKRGQDVALRCDPISGHVSLFWYQQALGQGPEFLTYFQNEAQLDKSGLPSDRFFAERPEGSVSTLKIQRTQQEDSAVYLCASSPSGREGEQFFGPGTRLTVL.

This clonotype was recorded many times. The junction departs from germline at one end; a sequencing error may be responsible. This chain uses TRBV12-3 or TRBV12-4 with TRBJ2-2; D ambiguous. The length of the CDR3 is 14 residues. The DNA for the CDR3 is TGTGCCAGCAGTTCGGTGCCTAACATCGGGGAGCTGTTTTTT. The encoded protein is CASSSVPNIGELFF.

The chain joins TRBV4-1 to TRBJ2-4; perhaps TRBD1 as D (5 bases). Trimming shortened V by 0 bases and J by 10 bases, and 10 bases separated the two germline ends. CDR3 length: 13 residues. Germline values: CDR1 MGHRA, CDR2 YSYEKL. DNA of the CDR3: TGCGCCAGCAGCCAAGAGGCGACAGAGATTCAGTACTTC. Amino acid sequence: CASSQEATEIQYF.

This clonotype was recorded many times. The chain uses TRBV24-1 and TRBJ1-5; possibly TRBD1 for D (6 bases). Germline V gene data show CDR1 as KGHDR and CDR2 as SFDVKD. The CDR3 length is 16 residues. V lost 7 bases, J lost 5 bases, and 20 bases lay in between. CDR3 loop: CATSSGGAGDYQPQHF. CDR3 DNA sequence: TGTGCCACCAGCAGCGGGGGGGCAGGGGATTATCAGCCCCAGCATTTT.

In this sample, this clonotype turned up many times. The chain employs TRBV5-1 and TRBJ2-3, with 9 bases aligning to TRBD1. Looked up from germline, CDR1 is SGHRS and CDR2 is YFSETQ. V lost 3 bases, J lost 2 bases, and 1 base stayed unmatched. This CDR3 region has 14 residues. CDR3 sequence reads: CASSYRGLTDTQYF. The CDR3 region has the DNA TGCGCCAGCAGCTACAGGGGGCTCACAGATACGCAGTATTTT.

This clonotype was counted at least ten times. The chain couples TRBV15 to TRBJ2-1; TRBD1 agrees at 8 bases. Losses at the gene ends were 4 bases for V and 4 bases for J; bases not matched to a gene: 6. CDR1 is LNHNV, CDR2 YYDKDF, per germline (reference sequence). This CDR3 contains 15 residues. The DNA of the CDR3 is TGTGCCACCAGCAAGAAGGACAGGGTGTACAATGAGCAGTTCTTC. It specifies CATSKKDRVYNEQFF.

The chain has TRBV20-1 and TRBJ1-5; D remains unclear. This CDR3 is 13 amino acids long. CDR1 and CDR2 (germline): DFQATT, SNEGSKA (reference sequence). Deletions cut 4 bases from V and 0 bases from J, with 7 bases between. In DNA form, the CDR3 reads TGCAGTGCTACCATGGGTAGCAATCAGCCCCAGCATTTT. This encodes CSATMGSNQPQHF.

The chain combines TRBV12-3 or TRBV12-4 with TRBJ2-1; 7 bases agree with TRBD2. V lost 5 bases and J lost 9; bases outside the gene matches: 13. This CDR3 has 15 residues. DNA of the CDR3: TGTGCCAGCAGTCCCGCCCCGGCGGGGGATGGTGAGCAGTTCTTC. Translating it yields CASSPAPAGDGEQFF.

This chain uses TRBV18 with TRBJ2-3; TRBD1 aligns across 7 bases. The CDR3 has 15 amino acids. The V gene's germline CDR1 is KGHSH and CDR2 LQKENI. Trimming at V came to 3 bases and at J to 2 bases, leaving 5 bases not matched to a gene. CDR3 region: CASSPSGTDTDTQYF. CDR3 DNA sequence: TGTGCCAGCTCACCTTCCGGGACAGACACAGATACGCAGTATTTT. The complete variable domain, with remaining parts taken from reference TRBV18 and TRBJ2-3, reads NAGVMQNPRHLVRRRGQEARLRCSPMKGHSHVYWYRQLPEEGLKFMVYLQKENIIDESGMPKERFSAEFPKEGPSILRIQQVVRGDSAAYFCASSPSGTDTDTQYFGPGTRLTVL.

This clonotype was picked up many times. This chain joins TRBV5-1 and TRBJ1-1; 8 bases line up with TRBD1. The J segment lost 8 bases and the V segment lost 3 bases, leaving 3 bases of the junction unmatched. Germline V gene sequence: CDR1 SGHRS, CDR2 YFSETQ. This CDR3 is 12 amino acids long. CDR3 in amino acids: CASSSGTGEAFF. The CDR3 coding sequence is TGCGCCAGCAGCTCCGGGACAGGAGAAGCTTTCTTT.

This clonotype was counted at least ten times. V and J are TRBV5-1 and TRBJ2-7; D gene uncertain. Germline V lookup: CDR1 SGHRS, CDR2 YFSETQ. This CDR3 comprises 15 residues. Trimming stripped 3 bases from V and 2 bases from J, with 15 bases between. In DNA form, the CDR3 reads TGCGCCAGCAGCTCCACCATGGGCCTTACCTACGAGCAGTACTTC. Translating it yields CASSSTMGLTYEQYF.

This clonotype was observed many times. The chain joins TRBV20-1 to TRBJ2-1; 9 positions match TRBD2. CDR3 length equals 17 residues. J lost 2 bases, V lost 5 bases, and 13 bases had no gene match. Germline V gene data show CDR1 as DFQATT and CDR2 as SNEGSKA (reference sequence). The CDR3 protein is CSAARRASGTTYNEQFF. The CDR3 region has the DNA TGCAGTGCTGCCCGAAGGGCTAGCGGGACTACCTACAATGAGCAGTTCTTC.

This clonotype was seen many times. V usage is TRBV20-1 and J usage is TRBJ2-2; a possible D gene is TRBD2 (6 bases). Germline V gene data show CDR1 as DFQATT and CDR2 as SNEGSKA (reference sequence). With 5 bases removed from V and 5 bases from J, the gap between germline ends came to 12 bases. This CDR3 has 13 amino acids. DNA for the CDR3: TGCAGTGCTCCCGCGGGGAGGACCGGGGAGCTGTTTTTT. Protein sequence: CSAPAGRTGELFF.

About this clonotype itself: It may be a read error: a sequence one base away is much more abundant. Since the CDR3 does not end with the conserved phenylalanine or tryptophan, this likely comes from a read error. J is TRBJ2-7 and V is TRBV5-1; the D gene is possibly TRBD2 (5 bases). The germline V gene encodes CDR1 SGHRS and CDR2 YFSETQ. This CDR3 contains 14 residues. V shed 2 bases and J shed 5 bases, with 14 bases lying between them. The CDR3 reads CASSFPDAGDEQYY. DNA for the CDR3: TGCGCCAGCAGCTTTCCGGATGCCGGGGACGAGCAGTACTAC.

This clonotype was observed at least ten times. The chain couples TRBV2 to TRBJ2-5; 11 bases are shared with TRBD2. The germline CDR1 and CDR2 sequences are SNHLY and FYNNEI. The junction had 8 bases not matched to a gene; V was cut back by 4 bases and J by 4 bases. The CDR3 covers 16 residues. The CDR3 region is CASSAFGLAGGETQYF. In DNA form, the CDR3 reads TGTGCCAGCAGTGCCTTTGGTCTAGCGGGAGGAGAGACCCAGTACTTC.

In its sample, this clonotype was seen many times. The CDR3 sequence is CSAGTSYEQYF. The CDR3, as DNA: TGCAGTGCTGGAACAAGCTACGAGCAGTACTTC. The V call is TRBV20-1, the J call TRBJ2-7; D is undetermined. CDR3 length: 11 amino acids. The ends were cut back, 5 bases at V and 3 bases at J, with 8 bases in the middle. Germline CDR1 reads DFQATT; CDR2 reads SNEGSKA (reference sequence).

In this sample, this clonotype turned up many times. The CDR3 spells CASSPQVEASPLHF. The CDR3 nucleotides are TGTGCCAGCAGCCCTCAGGTTGAAGCTTCACCCCTCCACTTT. This chain links TRBV6-2 or TRBV6-3 with TRBJ1-6; D unclear. The CDR3 length is 14 residues. CDR1 is MNHEY, CDR2 SVGEGT, per germline. Trimming cost V 6 bases and J 9 bases, with 15 bases left between them.